The rows below give T cell receptor beta chains drawn from one sample of a study of shared clonotypes between healthy human individuals. The assay was immunoSEQ multiplex PCR, and TCRdb's table has in-frame clones only and misses some. The table records 1.4 million to 1.5 million clones, roughly 96% of them present only once. Sequencing was performed on naive CD4+ T cells sorted from blood. Receptors were obtained from a man aged 30 to 45 in good health. Each CDR3 is given with its conserved first and last residue. The D gene is left open where the match is weak. A clone size is listed for some rows: how often the clone was seen (once, few, many), or a class if it is expanded.

J	V	D	size	DNA	CDR3
TRBJ1-5	TRBV27	TRBD1	-	TGTGCCAGCAGAGACAGGGGCTATAGCAATCAGCCCCAGCATTTT	CASRDRGYSNQPQHF
TRBJ2-5	TRBV7-7	TRBD2	-	TGTGCCAGCAGACCAGCGGGAGGGCTCGGGACCCAGTACTTC	CASRPAGGLGTQYF
TRBJ1-2	TRBV6-5	-	-	TGTGCCAGCAGTTACTCGATCGGGGAGACAGGATATGGCTACACCTTC	CASSYSIGETGYGYTF
TRBJ2-1	TRBV5-1	TRBD1	-	TGCGCCAGCAACCTCGGGACAGCCTACAATGAGCAGTTCTTC	CASNLGTAYNEQFF
TRBJ2-2	TRBV6-1	-	-	TGTGCCAGCAGTGAAGTCGTTAGTGGGGGTTCGAACACCGGGGAGCTGTTTTTT	CASSEVVSGGSNTGELFF
TRBJ2-2	TRBV5-1	-	-	TGCGCCAGCAGCTTGCATGTTTCCGGGGGAGTTTATTCCGGGGAGCTGTTTTTT	CASSLHVSGGVYSGELFF
TRBJ2-7	TRBV28	-	-	TGTGCCAGCAGTTTATCGACTAGCGAGCAGTACTTC	CASSLSTSEQYF
TRBJ2-3	TRBV10-3	TRBD2	-	TGTGCCATCAGCGCCGGGACTAGGGCTCGGGGGATATACGATACGCAGTATTTT	CAISAGTRARGIYDTQYF
TRBJ1-2	TRBV6-1	-	-	TGTGCCAGCAGTGAAGCGAGTATTCTAAACTATGGCTACACCTTC	CASSEASILNYGYTF
TRBJ1-5	TRBV27	-	-	TGTGCCAGCAGTCCCAGCAGGGTAGAGGGCAATCAGCCCCAGCATTTT	CASSPSRVEGNQPQHF
TRBJ2-5	TRBV28	-	-	TGTGCCAGCAGTTTATTCATCCCCAAGGGGACCCAGTACTTC	CASSLFIPKGTQYF
TRBJ2-2	TRBV11-3	TRBD2	-	TGTGCCAGCAGCTTAGCCACGACTAGCGGGAGAATCACCGGGGAGCTGTTTTTT	CASSLATTSGRITGELFF
TRBJ2-1	TRBV29-1	TRBD2	-	TGCAGCGTTGAGACCCCTAGCGGGAGGGCCAAGCAGTTCTTC	CSVETPSGRAKQFF
TRBJ1-5	TRBV28	-	-	TGTGCCAGCAGTCCCACAGGAAGACCCCAGCATTTT	CASSPTGRPQHF
TRBJ2-5	TRBV7-8	TRBD2	-	TGTGCCAGCAGCTTAGCGGGGACTACCCAAGAGACCCAGTACTTC	CASSLAGTTQETQYF
TRBJ1-2	TRBV14	-	-	TGTGCCAGCAGCCAAGGGGCCTCTTCTTATGGCTACACCTTC	CASSQGASSYGYTF
TRBJ2-1	TRBV28	TRBD1	-	TGTGCCAGCAGTCCCCAACGGGACAGGGCCTACAATGAGCAGTTCTTC	CASSPQRDRAYNEQFF
TRBJ1-2	TRBV7-2	-	-	TGTGCCAGCAGCTTAGGACTGGGGGTGGATTCCTATGGCTACACCTTC	CASSLGLGVDSYGYTF
TRBJ2-7	TRBV2	TRBD2	-	TGTGCCAGCAGTTATAGCGGGGAGGGGGTGCAGTACTTC	CASSYSGEGVQYF
TRBJ1-2	TRBV28	-	once	TGTGCCACGGGGGAACTTGGTGGCTACACCTTC	CATGELGGYTF
TRBJ1-2	TRBV6-5	-	once	TGTGCCAGCAGTTACGGGGGGGGCACTAACTATGGCTACACCTTC	CASSYGGGTNYGYTF
TRBJ2-6	TRBV9	TRBD1	-	TGTGCCAGCAGCGTAAGAACAGGGGGCTCTGGGGCCAACGTCCTGACTTTC	CASSVRTGGSGANVLTF
TRBJ2-3	TRBV28	TRBD2	-	TGTGCCAGCACAACTAGCGGGAGAGCAGATACGCAGTATTTT	CASTTSGRADTQYF
TRBJ1-3	TRBV11-2	-	once	TGTGCCAGCAGCTTAGTAAGGGATGGAAACACCATATATTTT	CASSLVRDGNTIYF
TRBJ2-3	TRBV2	-	-	TGTGCCAGCAGTGTACGGCGGGCCTCTGGCACAGATACGCAGTATTTT	CASSVRRASGTDTQYF
TRBJ2-7	TRBV28	-	-	TGTGCCAGCAGCACTAGTGGACACGAGCAGTACTTC	CASSTSGHEQYF
TRBJ2-7	TRBV7-2	-	-	TGTGCCAGCAGCTCTTCGCCCGGGACAAGCAAAACCTACGAGCAGTACTTC	CASSSSPGTSKTYEQYF
TRBJ2-3	TRBV19	-	-	TGTGCCAGTAGTATTGGTACGGATACGCAGTATTTT	CASSIGTDTQYF
TRBJ2-1	TRBV6-5	-	-	TGTGCCAGCGGGATCACAGGCAGCTCCTACAATGAGCAGTTCTTC	CASGITGSSYNEQFF
TRBJ1-3	TRBV11-2	TRBD1	-	TGTGCCAGCAGCCATCACAGGGGCCCGTCTGGAAACACCATATATTTT	CASSHHRGPSGNTIYF
TRBJ2-7	TRBV6-6	-	-	TGTGCCAGCAGCGCATCCGCAGGGGTTTTCAACGAGCAGTACTTC	CASSASAGVFNEQYF
TRBJ2-7	TRBV2	-	-	TGTGCCAGCAGTAAAGCAACGGGGGTTCCCTACGAGCAGTACTTC	CASSKATGVPYEQYF
TRBJ2-5	TRBV18	-	-	TGTGCCAGCTCACCGACCTGGGGGGAGACCCAGTACTTC	CASSPTWGETQYF
TRBJ2-5	TRBV14	TRBD1	-	TGTGCCAGCAGCCAAAGGTTACAGGGGGTCGGGGCCCAGTACTTC	CASSQRLQGVGAQYF
TRBJ1-5	TRBV2	-	-	TGTGCCAGCAGTGAACAGTCAGGGAATCAGCCCCAGCATTTT	CASSEQSGNQPQHF
TRBJ1-5	TRBV27	-	-	TGTGCCAGCAGTTTAACCCTGCACAATCAGCCCCAGCATTTT	CASSLTLHNQPQHF
TRBJ2-2	TRBV29-1	-	-	TGCAGCGTCGGGACACGGCTCACCGGGGAGCTGTTTTTT	CSVGTRLTGELFF
TRBJ1-1	TRBV6-5	-	-	TGTGCCAGCAGTTACTCGAAGAGGGGAGGGACCGAAGCTTTCTTT	CASSYSKRGGTEAFF
TRBJ2-7	TRBV25-1	TRBD1	-	TGTGCCAGCAGTGAGACAGGGTACGAGCAGTACTTC	CASSETGYEQYF
TRBJ1-2	TRBV10-3	-	-	TGTGCCATCAGTGAGTTTCGTGGTGGCTACACCTTC	CAISEFRGGYTF
TRBJ1-1	TRBV7-2	-	once	TGTGCCAGCAGCTCATTCAGGGGCACTGAAGCTTTCTTT	CASSSFRGTEAFF
TRBJ2-5	TRBV2	-	-	TGTGCCAGCAACGGGGAAGAGACCCAGTACTTC	CASNGEETQYF
TRBJ2-7	TRBV6-1	-	-	TGTGCCAGCACCCCTCGAGGGGACTCCTACGAGCAGTACTTC	CASTPRGDSYEQYF
TRBJ2-7	TRBV28	TRBD2	-	TGTGCCAGCAGTCGGAGCGGGACCCGCTACGAGCAGTACTTC	CASSRSGTRYEQYF
TRBJ2-7	TRBV7-2	-	-	TGTGCCAGCAGCCTCTGGGGGCCCCACGAGCAGTACTTC	CASSLWGPHEQYF
TRBJ2-1	TRBV28	TRBD1	-	TGTGCCAGCAGTTTATCCGGGACAGGACTTATAGAGCAGTTCTTC	CASSLSGTGLIEQFF
TRBJ2-2	TRBV7-7	TRBD2	-	TGTGCTAGCAGCTTACTAGCGGGAGGGACCGGGGAGCTGTTTTTT	CASSLLAGGTGELFF
TRBJ1-1	TRBV7-6	TRBD1	once	TGTGCCAGCAGCTGGACAGGGAGGGACACTGAAGCTTTCTTT	CASSWTGRDTEAFF
TRBJ2-7	TRBV7-8	-	-	TGTGCCAGCCGAAAGGATGGTACCTACGAGCAGTACTTC	CASRKDGTYEQYF
TRBJ2-7	TRBV18	TRBD1	-	TGTGCCAGCTCAGGGGGGACAGGGACCTACGAGCAGTACTTC	CASSGGTGTYEQYF
TRBJ2-2	TRBV10-1	-	few	TGCGCCAGCCCTTCCACCGGGGAGCTGTTTTTT	CASPSTGELFF
TRBJ2-7	TRBV7-8	-	-	TGTGCCAGCAGCTTAGAAAGGCAGGGACCAGGGGGGGAGCAGTACTTC	CASSLERQGPGGEQYF
TRBJ2-3	TRBV11-2	-	-	TGTGCCAGCAGCGTCGGAAGCACAGATACGCAGTATTTT	CASSVGSTDTQYF
TRBJ1-1	TRBV9	-	-	TGTGCCAGCAGCGTAGTGGACACTGAAGCTTTCTTT	CASSVVDTEAFF
TRBJ1-5	TRBV27	-	-	TGTGCCAGCAGCCCCCTTAGGAGTCAGCCCCAGCATTTT	CASSPLRSQPQHF
TRBJ2-2	TRBV4-3	TRBD2	-	TGCGCCAGCAGCCGAGGACTAGCGGGAGAGTACGGGGAGCTGTTTTTT	CASSRGLAGEYGELFF
TRBJ2-3	TRBV18	TRBD2	-	TGTGCCAGCTCACGTGTTCGGCTAGCGGGAGAAGATACGCAGTATTTT	CASSRVRLAGEDTQYF
TRBJ1-4	TRBV7-3	-	-	TGTGCCAGCAGCTTATCTCTCGTGAAAGGTGAAAAACTGTTTTTT	CASSLSLVKGEKLFF